The rows below give T cell receptor beta chains drawn from one sample of a study of OX40 agonist ivuxolimab in advanced cancers. This table comes from immunoSEQ multiplex PCR, and its TCRdb copy is limited to in-frame clones, with some not included. This sample carries under 90,000 clones, approximately 94% of them seen once, and the ten largest clones take roughly an eighth. Material: CD4+ or CD8+ T cells sorted from blood, obtained in a trial of the OX40 agonist ivuxolimab. The receptor set was obtained from an adult with an advanced solid tumor such as melanoma, head and neck, liver or kidney cancer. CDR3s include the opening cysteine and the closing phenylalanine or tryptophan. The order of the fields is J gene, clone size, V gene, D gene, CDR3 protein, CDR3 DNA. A D gene is named only where the DNA matches it firmly. The size entry is marked missing in some rows and otherwise reads once, few, many or a size class.

TRBJ2-4	.	TRBV4-3	.	CASSQDRAEAKNIQYF	TGCGCCAGCAGCCAAGACCGGGCGGAAGCCAAAAACATTCAGTACTTC
TRBJ2-7	.	TRBV7-9	TRBD1	CASSPDRVIHEQYF	TGTGCCAGCAGCCCGGACAGGGTCATCCACGAGCAGTACTTC
TRBJ2-7	.	TRBV6-5	TRBD1	CASSYATGWYEQYF	TGTGCCAGCAGTTATGCGACAGGGTGGTACGAGCAGTACTTC
TRBJ1-1	.	TRBV10-3	.	CATELPGEEAFF	TGTGCCACCGAGCTCCCCGGTGAAGAAGCTTTCTTT
TRBJ2-1	.	TRBV19	TRBD2	CASLEKSSGEWNEQFF	TGTGCCAGCCTGGAGAAATCGAGCGGGGAATGGAATGAGCAGTTCTTC
TRBJ2-2	.	TRBV5-1	TRBD1	CASSLPQGANTGELFF	TGCGCCAGCAGCTTGCCTCAGGGGGCGAACACCGGGGAGCTGTTTTTT
TRBJ2-1	.	TRBV6-5	TRBD1	CASSYSGQGNEQFF	TGTGCCAGCAGTTACTCGGGACAGGGCAATGAGCAGTTCTTC
TRBJ1-2	few	TRBV7-2	.	CASRLGQGNGYTF	TGTGCCAGCAGATTAGGGCAGGGTAATGGCTACACCTTC
TRBJ2-1	.	TRBV7-3	.	CASSLQGTYNEQFF	TGTGCCAGCAGCTTACAGGGGACATACAATGAGCAGTTCTTC
TRBJ1-3	.	TRBV4-3	.	CASSQDLADSGNTIYF	TGCGCCAGCAGCCAAGATTTGGCAGACTCTGGAAACACCATATATTTT
TRBJ2-7	.	TRBV5-5	TRBD2	CASSLETSGGLYEQYF	TGTGCCAGCAGCTTGGAGACTAGCGGGGGTCTCTACGAGCAGTACTTC
TRBJ1-5	.	TRBV2	.	CASSEALGGANSNQPQHF	TGTGCCAGCAGTGAAGCTCTTGGCGGAGCTAATAGCAATCAGCCCCAGCATTTT
TRBJ2-7	.	TRBV29-1	.	CSVPEGGGEQYF	TGCAGCGTTCCCGAGGGGGGTGGGGAGCAGTACTTC
TRBJ1-1	once	TRBV4-3	.	CASSHQGLNTEAFF	TGCGCCAGCAGCCACCAGGGTTTGAACACTGAAGCTTTCTTT
TRBJ2-1	.	TRBV2	TRBD2	CASSFEREAHNEQFF	TGTGCCAGCAGTTTCGAGCGGGAGGCCCACAATGAGCAGTTCTTC
TRBJ1-2	.	TRBV6-5	.	CASSFSGNYGYTF	TGTGCCAGCAGTTTCTCAGGGAACTATGGCTACACCTTC
TRBJ2-1	.	TRBV19	.	CASSIRDAGEQFF	TGTGCCAGTAGTATCCGGGACGCCGGTGAGCAGTTCTTC
TRBJ2-5	few	TRBV4-3	TRBD2	CASSQDWNGRETQYF	TGCGCCAGCAGCCAAGATTGGAACGGGAGGGAGACCCAGTACTTC
TRBJ1-2	.	TRBV5-6	.	CASSLGLGVYGYTF	TGTGCCAGCAGCTTGGGCCTGGGGGTCTATGGCTACACCTTC
TRBJ2-1	.	TRBV7-9	.	CASSQGQGRNNEQFF	TGTGCCAGCAGCCAAGGGCAGGGCCGTAACAATGAGCAGTTCTTC
TRBJ2-7	once	TRBV7-9	.	CASSLPGDRQLYEQYF	TGTGCCAGCAGCCTCCCCGGCGACCGGCAGCTGTACGAGCAGTACTTC
TRBJ2-7	.	TRBV10-3	TRBD1	CAIFNGQGQTYEQYF	TGTGCCATCTTCAACGGACAGGGGCAAACCTACGAGCAGTACTTC
TRBJ2-1	.	TRBV27	.	CASSLSVTPYNEQFF	TGTGCCAGCAGTTTATCGGTGACACCCTACAATGAGCAGTTCTTC
TRBJ1-2	.	TRBV28	.	CASSPRGITDGYTF	TGTGCCAGCAGTCCGAGGGGTATCACGGATGGCTACACCTTC
TRBJ2-3	.	TRBV15	TRBD1	CATTQDRVVADTQYF	TGTGCCACCACCCAGGACAGGGTAGTCGCAGATACGCAGTATTTT
TRBJ2-1	.	TRBV19	.	CASSMPVGRYSYNEQFF	TGTGCCAGTAGTATGCCCGTCGGGAGATATTCCTACAATGAGCAGTTCTTC
TRBJ2-7	.	TRBV19	TRBD2	CASSISSSGREQYF	TGTGCCAGTAGTATTAGCTCTAGCGGGAGGGAGCAGTACTTC
TRBJ2-3	.	TRBV9	.	CASSIQSTDTQYF	TGTGCCAGCAGCATTCAAAGCACAGATACGCAGTATTTT
TRBJ2-1	.	TRBV2	TRBD2	CASISGGSSYNEQFF	TGTGCCAGTATCAGCGGGGGGAGCTCCTACAATGAGCAGTTCTTC
TRBJ1-2	.	TRBV6-5	TRBD1	CASRYRGPDGYTF	TGTGCCAGCAGGTACAGGGGTCCCGATGGCTACACCTTC
TRBJ2-1	.	TRBV9	TRBD2	CASSVVGGTRYNEQFF	TGTGCCAGCAGCGTAGTCGGGGGGACCCGCTACAATGAGCAGTTCTTC
TRBJ1-3	.	TRBV6-5	.	CASSLQPSSGNTIYF	TGTGCCAGCAGCCTACAGCCGAGCTCTGGAAACACCATATATTTT
TRBJ2-7	once	TRBV4-3	.	CASSQAGKGEQYF	TGCGCCAGCAGCCAAGCCGGGAAGGGCGAGCAGTACTTC
TRBJ1-2	.	TRBV5-4	.	CASSPFGGNYGYTF	TGTGCCAGCAGCCCCTTCGGGGGGAACTATGGCTACACCTTC
TRBJ1-1	.	TRBV6-5	.	CASRDDLHWTEAFF	TGTGCCAGCAGGGATGATTTGCACTGGACTGAAGCTTTCTTT
TRBJ2-7	.	TRBV27	.	CASSLSIGTPASEQYF	TGTGCCAGCAGTTTATCGATCGGGACACCGGCCAGCGAGCAGTACTTC
TRBJ1-5	.	TRBV12-5	.	CASGPSGNQPQHF	TGTGCTAGTGGCCCTTCAGGGAACCAGCCCCAGCATTTT
TRBJ1-2	.	TRBV29-1	.	CSGVLGEGYTF	TGCAGCGGGGTGCTCGGGGAGGGCTACACCTTC
TRBJ2-7	once	TRBV27	TRBD2	CASGLAGGPYEQYF	TGTGCCAGCGGACTAGCGGGAGGGCCGTACGAGCAGTACTTC
TRBJ2-7	.	TRBV29-1	.	CSARTGSSYEQYF	TGCAGCGCTCGTACGGGGAGCTCCTACGAGCAGTACTTC
TRBJ2-7	.	TRBV10-1	.	CASSESWDGYEQYF	TGCGCCAGCAGTGAGTCTTGGGACGGATACGAGCAGTACTTC
TRBJ2-1	.	TRBV19	TRBD2	CASSSAGVTYNEQFF	TGTGCCAGTAGTTCAGCGGGGGTAACCTACAATGAGCAGTTCTTC